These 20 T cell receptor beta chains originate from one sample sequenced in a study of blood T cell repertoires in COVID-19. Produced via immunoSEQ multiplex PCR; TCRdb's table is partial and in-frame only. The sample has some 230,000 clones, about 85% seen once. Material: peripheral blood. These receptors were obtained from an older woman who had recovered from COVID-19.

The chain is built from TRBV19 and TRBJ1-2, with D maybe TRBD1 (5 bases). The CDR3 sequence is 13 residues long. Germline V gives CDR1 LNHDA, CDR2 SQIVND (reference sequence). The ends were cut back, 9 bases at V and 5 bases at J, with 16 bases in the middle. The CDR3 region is CASVPIRGYGYTF. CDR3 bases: TGTGCCAGCGTCCCCATTAGGGGTTATGGCTACACCTTC.

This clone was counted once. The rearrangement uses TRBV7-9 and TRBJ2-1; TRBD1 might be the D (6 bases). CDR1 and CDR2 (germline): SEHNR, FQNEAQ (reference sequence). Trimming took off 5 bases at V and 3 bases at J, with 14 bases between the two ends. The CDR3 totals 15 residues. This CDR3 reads CASSPRGQLYNEQFF. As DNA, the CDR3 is TGTGCCAGCAGCCCACGCGGACAGCTCTACAATGAGCAGTTCTTC.

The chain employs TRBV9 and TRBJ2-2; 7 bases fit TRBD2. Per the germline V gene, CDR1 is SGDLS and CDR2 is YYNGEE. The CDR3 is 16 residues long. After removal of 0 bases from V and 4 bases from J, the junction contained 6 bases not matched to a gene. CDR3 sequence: CASSVDLREGTGELFF. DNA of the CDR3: TGTGCCAGCAGCGTAGATCTCAGGGAGGGCACCGGGGAGCTGTTTTTT.

CDR3: CASSRHRGQAYGYTF. CDR3 bases: TGCGCCAGCAGCCGACACAGGGGACAGGCCTATGGCTACACCTTC. The rearrangement joins TRBV4-3 to TRBJ1-2; 8 bases are a match to TRBD1. From germline, CDR1 is LGHNA and CDR2 YSLEER. With V trimmed by 4 bases and J by 4 bases, 8 bases remained unmatched. The CDR3 loop spans 15 amino acids.

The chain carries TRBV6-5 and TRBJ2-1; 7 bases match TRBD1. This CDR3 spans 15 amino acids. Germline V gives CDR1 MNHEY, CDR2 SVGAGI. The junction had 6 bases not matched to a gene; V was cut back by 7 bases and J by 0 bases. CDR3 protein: CASTTGVASYNEQFF. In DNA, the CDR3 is TGTGCCAGCACTACAGGGGTCGCCTCCTACAATGAGCAGTTCTTC.

CDR3 DNA sequence: TGTGCCAGCAGCTTGGCCCTAGGACAGGGAGGGAGCAATCAGCCCCAGCATTTT. Translated, it gives CASSLALGQGGSNQPQHF. This chain joins TRBV5-8 and TRBJ1-5; 8 bases are shared with TRBD1. This CDR3 contains 18 residues. V was pared by 0 bases and J by 1 base, with 9 bases of the junction left unmatched. The germline V gene has CDR1 SGHTS and CDR2 YDEGEE.

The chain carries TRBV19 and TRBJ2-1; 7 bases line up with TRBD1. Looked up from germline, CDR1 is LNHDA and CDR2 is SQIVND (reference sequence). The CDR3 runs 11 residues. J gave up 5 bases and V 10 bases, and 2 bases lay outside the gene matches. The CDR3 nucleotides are TGTGCCACTGACAGGGACAATGAGCAGTTCTTC. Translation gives CATDRDNEQFF.

The CDR3 DNA is TGTGCCAGTAGAACGAAGAGGAATCAGCCCCAGCATTTT. Protein sequence: CASRTKRNQPQHF. The V and J genes are TRBV19 and TRBJ1-5; no clear D gene. V lost 6 bases to trimming and J lost 4 bases, with 10 bases between them. CDR3 length: 13 residues. Germline V gene sequence: CDR1 LNHDA, CDR2 SQIVND (reference sequence).

In nucleotides, the CDR3 is TGTGCCTGGAGTGCCGCCAATGGAGGGGGCAGAACTGAAGCTTTCTTT. It codes for CAWSAANGGGRTEAFF. This sequence joins TRBV30 and TRBJ1-1; 7 bases map to TRBD1. The CDR3 has 16 amino acids. Germline values: CDR1 GTSNPN, CDR2 SVGIG (reference sequence). V was pared by 1 base and J by 5 bases, with 13 bases of the junction left unmatched.

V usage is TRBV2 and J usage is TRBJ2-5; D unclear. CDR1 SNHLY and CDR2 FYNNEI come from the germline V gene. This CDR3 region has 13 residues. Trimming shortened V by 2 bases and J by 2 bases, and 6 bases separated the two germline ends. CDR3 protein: CASSELEQETQYF. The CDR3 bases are TGTGCCAGCAGTGAACTGGAGCAAGAGACCCAGTACTTC. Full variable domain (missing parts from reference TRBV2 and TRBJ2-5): EPEVTQTPSHQVTQMGQEVILRCVPISNHLYFYWYRQILGQKVEFLVSFYNNEISEKSEIFDDQFSVERPDGSNFTLKIRSTKLEDSAMYFCASSELEQETQYFGPGTRLLVL.

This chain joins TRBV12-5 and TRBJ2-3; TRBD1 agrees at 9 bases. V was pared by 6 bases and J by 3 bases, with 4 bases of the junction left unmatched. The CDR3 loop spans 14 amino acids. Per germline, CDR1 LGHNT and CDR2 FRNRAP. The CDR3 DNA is TGTGCTAGTGGCAACAGGGGGCGAACAGATACGCAGTATTTT. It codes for CASGNRGRTDTQYF.

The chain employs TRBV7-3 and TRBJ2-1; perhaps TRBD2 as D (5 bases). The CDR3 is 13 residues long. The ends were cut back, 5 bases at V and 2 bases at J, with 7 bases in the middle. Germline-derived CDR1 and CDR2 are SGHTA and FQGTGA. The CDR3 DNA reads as TGTGCCAGCAGCCCCGGGACCTACAATGAGCAGTTCTTC. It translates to CASSPGTYNEQFF.

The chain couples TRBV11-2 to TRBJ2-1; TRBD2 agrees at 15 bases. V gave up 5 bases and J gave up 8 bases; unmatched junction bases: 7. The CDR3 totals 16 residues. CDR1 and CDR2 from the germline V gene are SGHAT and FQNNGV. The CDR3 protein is CASSPWTSGGADEQFF. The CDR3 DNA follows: TGTGCCAGCAGCCCCTGGACTAGCGGGGGGGCCGATGAGCAGTTCTTC.

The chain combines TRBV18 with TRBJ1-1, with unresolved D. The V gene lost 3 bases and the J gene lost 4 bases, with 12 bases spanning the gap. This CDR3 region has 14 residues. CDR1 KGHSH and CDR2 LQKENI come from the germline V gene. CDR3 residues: CASSPSLGSTEAFF. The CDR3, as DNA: TGTGCCAGCTCACCGTCCCTCGGGAGCACTGAAGCTTTCTTT.

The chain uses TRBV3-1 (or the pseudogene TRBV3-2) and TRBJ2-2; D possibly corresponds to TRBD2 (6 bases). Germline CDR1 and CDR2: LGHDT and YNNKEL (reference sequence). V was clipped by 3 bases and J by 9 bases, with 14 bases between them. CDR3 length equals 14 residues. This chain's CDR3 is CASSQEDLARELFF. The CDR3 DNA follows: TGTGCCAGCAGCCAGGAGGATCTAGCGAGGGAGCTGTTTTTT.

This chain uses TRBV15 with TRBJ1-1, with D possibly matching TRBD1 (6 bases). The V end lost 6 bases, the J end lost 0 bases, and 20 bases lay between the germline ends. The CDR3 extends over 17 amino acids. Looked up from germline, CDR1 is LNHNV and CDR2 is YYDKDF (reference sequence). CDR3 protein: CATSPKDLGQLNTEAFF. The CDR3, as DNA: TGTGCCACCAGTCCTAAAGACCTTGGACAGTTGAACACTGAAGCTTTCTTT.

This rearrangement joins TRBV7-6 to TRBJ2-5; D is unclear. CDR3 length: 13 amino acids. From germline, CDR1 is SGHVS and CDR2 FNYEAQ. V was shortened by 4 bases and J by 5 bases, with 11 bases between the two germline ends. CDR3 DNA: TGTGCCAGCAGCTACCTAGGTGGGGAGACCCAGTACTTC. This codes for CASSYLGGETQYF.

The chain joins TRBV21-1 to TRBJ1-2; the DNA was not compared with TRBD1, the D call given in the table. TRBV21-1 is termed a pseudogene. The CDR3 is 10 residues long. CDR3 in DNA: TGTGCCGTCCGACAGGGGCGCTACACCTTC. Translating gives CAVRQGRYTF.

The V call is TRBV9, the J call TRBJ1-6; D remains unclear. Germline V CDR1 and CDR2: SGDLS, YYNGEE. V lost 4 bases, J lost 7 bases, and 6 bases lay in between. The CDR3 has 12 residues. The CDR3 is CASSYTNSPLHF. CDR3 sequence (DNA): TGTGCCAGCAGCTACACGAATTCACCCCTCCACTTT.

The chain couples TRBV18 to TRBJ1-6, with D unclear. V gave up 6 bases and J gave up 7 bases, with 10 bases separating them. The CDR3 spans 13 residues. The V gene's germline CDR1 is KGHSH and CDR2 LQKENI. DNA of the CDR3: TGTGCCAGCTCGGGCTCAGAGAATTCACCCCTCCACTTT. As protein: CASSGSENSPLHF.